This T cell receptor beta chain was sequenced for a study of graft-versus-host responses after intestinal transplantation. About the study: Isolated intestinal, liver-intestinal, or multivisceral transplants had been given to the recipients.

The table came from immunoSEQ multiplex PCR; TCRdb's copy has only in-frame clones and leaves some out. The data show over 10,000 clones, with approximately 84% seen just once and 20% to 30% held by the top ten. Germline V gives CDR1 SGHRS, CDR2 YFSETQ. The CDR3 is made up of 13 amino acids. With V trimmed by 3 bases and J by 5 bases, 2 bases remained unmatched. The chain joins TRBV5-1 to TRBJ2-5; the match to TRBD1 covers 9 bases. Sequencing was performed on PBMCs, taken after intestinal transplantation. The sequence came from a human patient who received an intestinal transplant, so some T cells may come from the graft donor. CDR3 loop: CASSSGQGETQYF. The CDR3, as DNA: TGCGCCAGCAGCTCGGGACAGGGTGAGACCCAGTACTTC.